The 11 T cell receptor beta chains listed next were all sequenced from one sample in a study of blood T cell repertoires in COVID-19. Generated by immunoSEQ multiplex PCR, the TCRdb table keeps only in-frame clones and is missing some. This table has 140,000 or so clones, around four fifths appearing once. The sample taken for sequencing was PBMCs or T cells enriched from blood (not recorded which). The receptors shown here come from a woman aged 40 to 50 who had recovered from COVID-19.

The gene calls are TRBV13 and TRBJ2-7; D gene ambiguous. The V gene's germline CDR1 is PRHDT and CDR2 FYEKMQ (reference sequence). V lost 5 bases to trimming and J lost 7 bases, with 12 bases between them. This CDR3 has 12 residues. The CDR3 reads CASSTPTREQYF. The CDR3 bases are TGTGCCAGCAGCACACCGACTCGTGAGCAGTACTTC.

The chain recombines TRBV30 with TRBJ2-1; 13 positions match TRBD2. V lost 4 bases, J lost 5 bases, and 5 bases stayed unmatched. This CDR3 region has 15 residues. Per germline, CDR1 GTSNPN and CDR2 SVGIG (reference sequence). CDR3 DNA: TGTGCCTGGACCCTGGGACTAGCGGGAAACAATGAGCAGTTCTTC. It is translated as CAWTLGLAGNNEQFF.

Only a few counts were recorded for this clone. The rearrangement uses TRBV3-1 (or the pseudogene TRBV3-2) and TRBJ2-7, with D possibly TRBD2 on 5 matching bases. Trimming shortened V by 2 bases and J by 0 bases, and 8 bases separated the two germline ends. CDR1 LGHDT and CDR2 YNNKEL come from the germline V gene (reference sequence). This CDR3 comprises 14 residues. The CDR3 coding sequence is TGTGCCAGCAGCCAATCGGGGTCCTCCTACGAGCAGTACTTC. Translated, it gives CASSQSGSSYEQYF.

The chain has TRBV29-1 and TRBJ2-2, with D tentatively TRBD2 (6 bases). This CDR3 region has 14 residues. Looked up from germline, CDR1 is SQVTM and CDR2 is ANQGSEA. Trimming took 4 bases from V and 4 from J, leaving 13 bases between them. CDR3 residues: CSVVWRDVTGELFF. For the CDR3, the DNA is TGCAGCGTTGTTTGGCGGGATGTCACCGGGGAGCTGTTTTTT.

This chain links TRBV6-1 with TRBJ1-2; TRBD1 is a possible D gene (5 bases). The germline gives CDR1 MNHNS, CDR2 SASEGT. This CDR3 is built from 13 residues. The V and J ends lost 3 bases and 5 bases respectively, with 10 bases between them. The CDR3: CASSEIQVYGYTF. The CDR3 DNA reads as TGTGCCAGCAGTGAGATACAGGTATATGGCTACACCTTC.

This clone was recorded once. The rearrangement links TRBV27 to TRBJ2-7; a weak D match, TRBD2 (5 bases). Germline V gives CDR1 MNHEY, CDR2 SMNVEV (reference sequence). The V end was cut by 8 bases, the J end by 3 bases, with 14 bases between. This CDR3 has 13 residues. This chain's CDR3 is CASLWERNYEQYF. The CDR3 DNA follows: TGTGCCAGCCTCTGGGAGCGGAACTACGAGCAGTACTTC.

The chain links TRBV6-5 to TRBJ1-1; a weak D match, TRBD1 (5 bases). The CDR3 has 15 amino acids. Germline CDR1 is MNHEY and CDR2 is SVGAGI. V dropped 0 bases and J dropped 4 bases, with 12 bases sitting between them. This CDR3 reads CASSYSESGFTEAFF. The CDR3 DNA sequence: TGTGCCAGCAGTTACTCAGAGTCAGGGTTCACTGAAGCTTTCTTT.

The chain is built from TRBV11-2 and TRBJ2-1; TRBD2 agrees at 10 bases. The CDR3 has 15 amino acids. Germline V gene lookup returns CDR1 SGHAT and CDR2 FQNNGV. Trimming took 6 bases from V and 8 from J; bases not matched to a gene: 10. Written as DNA, the CDR3 is TGTGCCAGCAGAAAGAGCGGGAGGGCCATGTATGAGCAGTTCTTC. Residues: CASRKSGRAMYEQFF.

The genes are TRBV18 and TRBJ1-2; D perhaps matches TRBD1 (6 bases). The CDR3 covers 16 residues. V was clipped by 2 bases and J by 0 bases, with 13 bases between them. Germline lookup yields CDR1 KGHSH and CDR2 LQKENI. This chain's CDR3 is CASSPFNREANYGYTF. CDR3 coding DNA: TGTGCCAGCTCACCATTTAACAGGGAAGCTAACTATGGCTACACCTTC.

J is TRBJ2-7 and V is TRBV3-1 (or the pseudogene TRBV3-2), with TRBD1 identical over 7 bases. The germline V gene has CDR1 LGHDT and CDR2 YNNKEL (reference sequence). V lost 2 bases to trimming and J lost 2 bases; unmatched junction nucleotides: 9. CDR3 size: 16 residues. The CDR3: CASSQNRQGGAYEQYF. The CDR3, as DNA: TGTGCCAGCAGCCAAAATCGACAGGGTGGGGCCTACGAGCAGTACTTC.

This rearrangement joins TRBV4-1 to TRBJ1-1; D unclear. The CDR3 runs to 15 residues. V was shortened by 0 bases and J by 1 base, with 9 bases between the two germline ends. Germline CDR1 and CDR2: MGHRA and YSYEKL. This CDR3 reads CASSQDRGPNTEAFF. In nucleotides, the CDR3 is TGCGCCAGCAGCCAAGATCGAGGCCCGAACACTGAAGCTTTCTTT.